Below are 11 T cell receptor beta chains sequenced from a single sample in a study of T cell repertoires in cytomegalovirus infection (dated by TCRdb to about 2019). Data came from an Illumina HiSeq 1500. In TCRdb, the public reads were trimmed at Q25 with fastp and aligned with MiXCR, with productive beta chains retained. Every distinct CDR3 protein forms one entry, paired with its most common genes and DNA. A total of more than 150,000 distinct CDR3 sequences appear in this sample, roughly a fifth of them only once. Of the sample, 2.5% to 3% falls within the top ten clones. Sequencing used PBMCs. The receptors stem from a human donor in good health (CMV status not recorded). Some clones in this sample may be carry-over from other donors' samples.

This clonotype has ten or more counts. The J gene is TRBJ2-7, the V gene TRBV7-2; D is uncertain. This CDR3 is 15 amino acids long. Germline loops: CDR1 SGHTA, CDR2 FQGNSA. The V end was cut by 0 bases, the J end by 4 bases, with 13 bases between. The chain's CDR3 is CASSLAQTWSYEQYF. The CDR3 coding sequence is TGTGCCAGCAGCTTAGCACAGACCTGGAGTTACGAGCAGTACTTC.

In this sample, this clonotype turned up many times. The V call is TRBV6-2 or TRBV6-3, the J call TRBJ1-5; D call uncertain. V was trimmed by 0 bases and J by 4 bases, leaving 7 bases between them. From germline, CDR1 is MNHEY and CDR2 SVGEGT. The CDR3 runs to 14 residues. Written as DNA, the CDR3 is TGTGCCAGCAGTTACTCCGGACGGAATCAGCCCCAGCATTTT. The encoded protein is CASSYSGRNQPQHF.

This chain uses TRBV7-9 with TRBJ2-2; no firm D call. The length of the CDR3 is 14 residues. CDR1 and CDR2 from the germline V gene are SEHNR and FQNEAQ (reference sequence). Between the trimmed V and J ends, which lost 6 bases and 6 bases, there was a span of 14 bases. This chain's CDR3 is CASRLGRLSGELFF. The CDR3, as DNA: TGTGCCAGCAGATTGGGCCGTCTGTCCGGGGAGCTGTTTTTT. Complete variable domain (other parts from reference TRBV7-9 and TRBJ2-2): DTGVSQNPRHKITKRGQNVTFRCDPISEHNRLYWYRQTLGQGPEFLTYFQNEAQLEKSRLLSDRFSAERPKGSFSTLEIQRTEQGDSAMYLCASRLGRLSGELFFGEGSRLTVL.

This clonotype was seen at least ten times. V usage is TRBV7-3 and J usage is TRBJ2-3; TRBD2 agrees at 7 bases. This CDR3 spans 17 amino acids. Trimming at V came to 3 bases and at J to 1 base, leaving 10 bases not matched to a gene. Germline V gene lookup returns CDR1 SGHTA and CDR2 FQGTGA. The CDR3 is CASSFGRRGRGTDTQYF. Here the CDR3 DNA reads TGTGCCAGCAGCTTCGGAAGACGGGGGAGGGGCACAGATACGCAGTATTTT.

With regard to this clonotype: Just one base apart from a much larger clone, this may be a read error. The chain is built from TRBV11-2 and TRBJ2-1; D tentatively reads TRBD1 or TRBD2 (6 bases each). The CDR3 covers 15 residues. CDR1 and CDR2 from the germline V gene are SGHAT and FQNNGV. The germline V and J ends were trimmed by 2 bases and 13 bases, with 21 bases remaining between them. In DNA, the CDR3 is TGTGCCAGCAGCTTAATCTCGGGGGCCCGTGGGGATCAGTTCTTC. Protein sequence: CASSLISGARGDQFF. Together with reference TRBV11-2 and TRBJ2-1, the CDR3 gives the full variable domain: EAGVAQSPRYKIIEKRQSVAFWCNPISGHATLYWYQQILGQGPKLLIQFQNNGVVDDSQLPKDRFSAERLKGVDSTLKIQPAKLEDSAVYLCASSLISGARGDQFFGPGTRLTVL.

The chain links TRBV10-3 to TRBJ2-3; no reliable D call. The V end lost 5 bases, the J end lost 0 bases, and 12 bases lay between the germline ends. From germline, CDR1 is ENHRY and CDR2 SYGVKD. The CDR3 contains 15 residues. This chain's CDR3 is CAISYRVSSTDTQYF. CDR3 sequence (DNA): TGTGCCATCAGTTATCGGGTTTCTAGCACAGATACGCAGTATTTT.

A few counts support this clonotype. The genes are TRBV5-1 and TRBJ1-5; weak D call: TRBD1 (6 bases). The CDR3 spans 14 residues. Per the germline V gene, CDR1 is SGHRS and CDR2 is YFSETQ. Trimming pared 4 bases from V and 2 bases from J, leaving 10 bases between. The CDR3: CASSEGGGNQPQHF. CDR3 in DNA: TGCGCCAGCAGCGAGGGGGGAGGCAATCAGCCCCAGCATTTT. Complete variable domain (other parts from reference TRBV5-1 and TRBJ1-5): KAGVTQTPRYLIKTRGQQVTLSCSPISGHRSVSWYQQTPGQGLQFLFEYFSETQRNKGNFPGRFSGRQFSNSRSEMNVSTLELGDSALYLCASSEGGGNQPQHFGDGTRLSIL.

This chain links TRBV6-5 with TRBJ2-3; a weak D match, TRBD1 (6 bases). The CDR3 length is 12 residues. Looked up from germline, CDR1 is MNHEY and CDR2 is SVGAGI. V gave up 5 bases and J gave up 11 bases, with 14 bases separating them. CDR3 loop: CASSETGIGQYF. The CDR3, as DNA: TGTGCCAGCAGTGAAACAGGGATTGGGCAGTATTTT.

The table lists this clonotype with many counts. V and J are TRBV7-3 and TRBJ2-1; weak D call: TRBD2 (5 bases). The CDR3 has 15 amino acids. CDR1 and CDR2 from the germline V gene are SGHTA and FQGTGA. The V end lost 5 bases, the J end lost 0 bases, and 11 bases lay between the germline ends. The CDR3 loop reads CASSRLGSSYNEQFF. The CDR3 DNA sequence: TGTGCCAGCAGCCGCTTGGGGAGCTCCTACAATGAGCAGTTCTTC.

This clonotype was recorded at least ten times. The chain is built from TRBV4-2 and TRBJ1-1; a possible D gene is TRBD1 (5 bases). CDR3 size: 15 residues. V gave up 0 bases and J gave up 4 bases, with 12 bases separating them. Germline V gene sequence: CDR1 LGHNA, CDR2 YNFKEQ. CDR3: CASSQELGGATEAFF. Here the CDR3 DNA reads TGTGCCAGCAGCCAAGAATTAGGAGGGGCCACTGAAGCTTTCTTT.

This clonotype came up a few times. This chain uses TRBV7-9 with TRBJ1-2; a possible D gene is TRBD1 (6 bases). V lost 3 bases to trimming and J lost 0 bases, with 11 bases between them. Germline values: CDR1 SEHNR, CDR2 FQNEAQ (reference sequence). The length of the CDR3 is 15 residues. The CDR3 bases are TGTGCCAGCAGCTTGCTAGGACAGTCTAACTATGGCTACACCTTC. Its protein product is CASSLLGQSNYGYTF.